The clone carrying this T cell receptor beta chain has more than one count but fewer than ten. The immunoSEQ assay was v3. Clones were read by immunoSEQ multiplex PCR, and TCRdb kept only the in-frame ones, dropping some. The repertoire holds more than 9,000 clones, with 58% as singletons. The data were obtained in a study of TIL therapy for anti-PD-1-resistant metastatic lung cancer. The CDR3 extends over 16 amino acids. V shed 1 base and J 1 base; nucleotides not matched to a gene: 3. Germline loops: CDR1 SEHNR, CDR2 FQNEAQ (reference sequence). Specified time point: pre-treatment sample, taken before nivolumab and TIL therapy. Most excised metastases sampled were pleural nodules or supraclavicular lymph nodes.

The chain carries TRBV7-9 and TRBJ2-3; 9 positions agree with TRBD2. The source of this sequence is a person aged 25 to 79 with non-small cell lung cancer. The sequencing here drew on tumor tissue, taken at baseline. CDR3 sequence reads: CASSLEAGGGTDTQYF. The CDR3 bases are TGTGCCAGCAGCTTAGAGGCGGGGGGGGGCACAGATACGCAGTATTTT.